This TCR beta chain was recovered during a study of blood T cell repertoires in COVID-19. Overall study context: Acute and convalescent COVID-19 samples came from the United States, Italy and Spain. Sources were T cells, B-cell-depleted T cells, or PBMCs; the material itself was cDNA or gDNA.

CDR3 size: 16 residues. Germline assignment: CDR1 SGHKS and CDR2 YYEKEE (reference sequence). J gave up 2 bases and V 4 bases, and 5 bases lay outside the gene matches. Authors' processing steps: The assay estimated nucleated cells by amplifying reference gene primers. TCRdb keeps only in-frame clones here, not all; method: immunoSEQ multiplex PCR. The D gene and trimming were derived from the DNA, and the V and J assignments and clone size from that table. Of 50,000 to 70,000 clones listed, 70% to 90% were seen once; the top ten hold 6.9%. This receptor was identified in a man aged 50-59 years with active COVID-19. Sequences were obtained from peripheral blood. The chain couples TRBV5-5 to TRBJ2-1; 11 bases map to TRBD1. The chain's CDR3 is CASSGMGQGAYNEQFF. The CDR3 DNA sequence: TGTGCCAGCAGCGGAATGGGACAGGGGGCCTACAATGAGCAGTTCTTC. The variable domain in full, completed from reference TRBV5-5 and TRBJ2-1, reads DAGVTQSPTHLIKTRGQQVTLRCSPISGHKSVSWYQQVLGQGPQFIFQYYEKEERGRGNFPDRFSARQFPNYSSELNVNALLLGDSALYLCASSGMGQGAYNEQFFGPGTRLTVL.